The T cell receptor (beta chain) described here comes from a study of blood T cell repertoires in COVID-19. The CDR3 runs to 14 residues. In germline, CDR1 is MNHEY, CDR2 SMNVEV (reference sequence). The J segment lost 3 bases and the V segment lost 5 bases, leaving 6 bases of the junction unmatched. Clones were read by immunoSEQ multiplex PCR, and TCRdb kept only the in-frame ones, dropping some. The sample lists around 370,000 clones; approximately 87% were seen once. The receptor's source is a woman in her forties or fifties with COVID-19, enrolled during active disease. Sequencing was performed on peripheral blood. J is TRBJ2-7 and V is TRBV27; 8 bases are shared with TRBD1. The CDR3 bases are TGTGCCAGCAGTACCCGGACAGGGTTCTACGAGCAGTACTTC. Protein product: CASSTRTGFYEQYF.